The 25 T cell receptor beta chains below all came from one sample that was sequenced in a study of blood T cell repertoires in COVID-19. Only in-frame clones appear in the TCRdb table, and some are missing; sequencing was by immunoSEQ multiplex PCR. The sample includes 130,000 to 150,000 clones, 84% of them seen just once. Sequenced: peripheral blood. Receptor source: a human donor in a cohort sampled during active COVID-19.

CDR3 nucleotides: TGTGCCAGCAGCCCTACGTACGGAGCCTACGAGCAGTACGTC. Translating it yields CASSPTYGAYEQYV. The rearrangement links TRBV27 to TRBJ2-7; D not resolved. The CDR3 runs to 14 residues. Deletions cut 6 bases from V and 2 bases from J, with 14 bases between. Germline CDR1 and CDR2: MNHEY and SMNVEV (reference sequence).

J is TRBJ2-5 and V is TRBV5-6, with D possibly being TRBD2 (5 bases). The V end lost 4 bases, the J end lost 1 base, and 17 bases lay between the germline ends. The CDR3 length is 16 residues. Germline V gene lookup returns CDR1 SGHDT and CDR2 YYEEEE. CDR3 protein: CASSPLGLPGQETQYF. DNA of the CDR3: TGTGCCAGCAGCCCCTTAGGACTCCCGGGCCAAGAGACCCAGTACTTC.

The chain is built from TRBV15 and TRBJ2-5; D is ambiguous. Trimming removed 5 bases at V and 4 bases at J, with 11 bases between. CDR3 size: 13 residues. In germline, CDR1 is LNHNV, CDR2 YYDKDF (reference sequence). CDR3 coding DNA: TGTGCCACCAGCTCTCCTTCCAGAGAGACCCAGTACTTC. Its protein product is CATSSPSRETQYF.

The V and J genes are TRBV4-1 and TRBJ2-3; 9 bases map to TRBD2. The junction had 10 bases not matched to a gene; V was cut back by 3 bases and J by 0 bases. CDR1 MGHRA and CDR2 YSYEKL come from the germline V gene. The length of the CDR3 is 18 residues. The CDR3 loop is CASSHGGGTSRSTDTQYF. The CDR3 DNA sequence: TGCGCCAGCAGCCACGGGGGAGGGACTAGCAGGAGCACAGATACGCAGTATTTT.

The chain uses TRBV7-2 and TRBJ2-7; 8 nucleotides line up with TRBD2. The trim removed 6 bases at V and 2 bases at J, leaving 12 bases unmatched. The V gene's germline CDR1 is SGHTA and CDR2 FQGNSA. The CDR3 loop spans 16 amino acids. CDR3 region: CASSRGWAGGPYEQYF. The DNA for the CDR3 is TGTGCCAGCAGTCGAGGGTGGGCGGGGGGACCCTACGAGCAGTACTTC.

V and J are TRBV7-3 and TRBJ2-1; 7 bases match TRBD2. Looked up from germline, CDR1 is SGHTA and CDR2 is FQGTGA. Germline trimming cut 2 bases from V and 7 bases from J; bases unmatched to any gene: 11. The CDR3 covers 16 residues. The CDR3 bases are TGTGCCAGCAGCTTATCGGGCGGGAGCGGTCATAATGAGCAGTTCTTC. Translated, it gives CASSLSGGSGHNEQFF.

The gene calls are TRBV19 and TRBJ1-5; a weak D match, TRBD1 (6 bases). CDR1 is LNHDA, CDR2 SQIVND, per germline (reference sequence). The CDR3 is 13 residues long. Trimming stripped 4 bases from V and 7 bases from J, with 11 bases between. CDR3 residues: CASSTTGYQPQHF. CDR3 in DNA: TGTGCCAGTAGTACAACAGGGTACCAGCCCCAGCATTTT.

The CDR3 DNA is TGTGCCAGCACCCCTGAAGAGCGGTACTCCTACAATGAGCAGTTCTTC. It translates to CASTPEERYSYNEQFF. The chain recombines TRBV9 with TRBJ2-1; perhaps TRBD2 as D (5 bases). The V end was cut by 6 bases, the J end by 0 bases, with 16 bases between. The germline V gene has CDR1 SGDLS and CDR2 YYNGEE. The CDR3 is 16 residues long. Drawing the rest from reference TRBV9 and TRBJ2-1, the complete variable domain is DSGVTQTPKHLITATGQRVTLRCSPRSGDLSVYWYQQSLDQGLQFLIQYYNGEERAKGNILERFSAQQFPDLHSELNLSSLELGDSALYFCASTPEERYSYNEQFFGPGTRLTVL.

V gene TRBV30 combines with J gene TRBJ1-1; the match to TRBD1 covers 8 bases. The CDR3 has 15 amino acids. Trimming at V came to 8 bases and at J to 0 bases, leaving 11 bases not matched to a gene. From germline, CDR1 is GTSNPN and CDR2 SVGIG (reference sequence). CDR3 protein: CATNFQGALNTEAFF. Here the CDR3 DNA reads TGTGCCACAAATTTTCAGGGGGCCCTGAACACTGAAGCTTTCTTT.

This rearrangement joins TRBV3-1 (or the pseudogene TRBV3-2) to TRBJ2-2, with TRBD2 matching 9 bases. Trimming removed 0 bases from V and 3 bases from J; junction bases left unmatched: 17. Germline CDR1 is LGHDT and CDR2 is YNNKEL (reference sequence). The CDR3 has 21 residues. CDR3 residues: CASSQDIVPVAGGPDTGELFF. The CDR3 DNA sequence: TGTGCCAGCAGCCAAGATATTGTTCCGGTGGCGGGGGGGCCGGACACCGGGGAGCTGTTTTTT.

V usage is TRBV29-1 and J usage is TRBJ1-1, with a weak D call TRBD1 (6 bases). The CDR3 has 13 amino acids. Germline CDR1 and CDR2: SQVTM and ANQGSEA. The V and J ends lost 6 bases and 3 bases respectively, with 14 bases between them. In DNA form, the CDR3 reads TGCAGCGTGCCAGGGGTGGGGTACACTGAAGCTTTCTTT. This sequence encodes CSVPGVGYTEAFF.

The rearrangement links TRBV27 to TRBJ2-7, with 12 bases that match TRBD2. Trimming took 2 bases from V and 5 from J; bases not matched to a gene: 13. Germline loops: CDR1 MNHEY, CDR2 SMNVEV (reference sequence). This CDR3 contains 18 residues. The CDR3 region has the DNA TGTGCCAGCAGTTTAGGGCTAGCGGGGGGGCCGAGGATCCACGAGCAGTACTTC. This translates into CASSLGLAGGPRIHEQYF.

The rearrangement joins TRBV2 to TRBJ1-1; D not certain. The CDR3 is 12 amino acids. Germline CDR1 SNHLY, CDR2 FYNNEI. Deletions cut 6 bases from V and 5 bases from J, with 10 bases between. The CDR3 protein is CASRLQRTEAFF. The DNA of the CDR3 is TGTGCCAGCAGGTTACAGAGAACTGAAGCTTTCTTT.

This chain connects TRBV6-1 to TRBJ1-4, with 11 bases fitting TRBD1. J lost 11 bases, V lost 4 bases, and 12 bases had no gene match. The germline gives CDR1 MNHNS, CDR2 SASEGT. This CDR3 comprises 16 residues. The CDR3 region has the DNA TGTGCCAGCAGTGGATCGGGGACAGGGGGAGGTGAGAAACTGTTTTTT. It specifies CASSGSGTGGGEKLFF.

The rearrangement joins TRBV6-1 to TRBJ1-2, with a tentative D call TRBD1 (6 bases). V was pared by 2 bases and J by 0 bases, with 16 bases between. The CDR3 is made up of 17 amino acids. From germline, CDR1 is MNHNS and CDR2 SASEGT. CDR3 in amino acids: CASSEYQWGRANYGYTF. In DNA form, the CDR3 reads TGTGCCAGCAGTGAATATCAGTGGGGGCGAGCTAACTATGGCTACACCTTC.

This chain uses TRBV6-2 or TRBV6-3 with TRBJ1-2, with no clear D. Trimming took 0 bases from V and 5 from J, leaving 7 bases between them. The CDR3 is made up of 13 amino acids. CDR1 and CDR2 (germline): MNHEY, SVGEGT. The CDR3 coding sequence is TGTGCCAGCAGTTACTCCGGGGAATATGGCTACACCTTC. Its translation: CASSYSGEYGYTF.

J is TRBJ2-7 and V is TRBV28; perhaps TRBD1 as D (8 bases). There are 15 residues in the CDR3. Trimming removed 4 bases at V and 1 base at J, with 14 bases between. The germline gives CDR1 MDHEN, CDR2 SYDVKM. The chain's CDR3 is CASSSGQGGSYEQYF. In nucleotides, the CDR3 is TGTGCCAGCAGTTCAGGACAGGGAGGGTCCTACGAGCAGTACTTC.

To note about this clone: At one end, the junction sequence differs from germline, possibly due to a read error. This rearrangement joins TRBV7-7 to TRBJ2-1; 14 positions match TRBD2. The germline CDR1 and CDR2 sequences are SSHAT and FNYEAQ (reference sequence). This CDR3 is built from 14 residues. The CDR3 sequence: CASSLEGTSGRQFF. The CDR3 DNA reads as TGTGCTAGCAGCTTAGAAGGGACTAGCGGGAGGCAGTTCTTC.

The genes are TRBV29-1 and TRBJ1-4; weak D call: TRBD1 (5 bases). This CDR3 spans 15 amino acids. Germline CDR1 is SQVTM and CDR2 is ANQGSEA. Trimming took off 2 bases at V and 4 bases at J, with 14 bases between the two ends. In nucleotides, the CDR3 is TGCAGCGTTGAAACCCAGGGAGGGAGTAATGAAAAACTGTTTTTT. Translating gives CSVETQGGSNEKLFF.

This chain links TRBV6-4 with TRBJ1-6, with 8 bases fitting TRBD1. Germline assignment: CDR1 MRHNA and CDR2 SNTAGT. This CDR3 contains 14 residues. Trimming took 3 bases from V and 13 from J; bases not matched to a gene: 8. CDR3 DNA sequence: TGTGCCAGCAGTGATTTGCCGGGACAGGATCCCCTCCACTTT. Its translation is CASSDLPGQDPLHF.

This rearrangement joins TRBV20-1 to TRBJ2-1, with TRBD2 matching over 8 bases. Germline V gene lookup returns CDR1 DFQATT and CDR2 SNEGSKA (reference sequence). V shed 3 bases, J shed 2 bases, and the junction held 0 bases outside the gene matches. The CDR3 sequence is 13 residues long. The CDR3 protein is CSASSGTYNEQFF. In nucleotides, the CDR3 is TGCAGTGCTAGTAGCGGGACCTACAATGAGCAGTTCTTC.

The chain recombines TRBV19 with TRBJ2-7; TRBD2 aligns across 8 bases. Germline CDR1 is LNHDA and CDR2 is SQIVND (reference sequence). The junction had 5 bases not matched to a gene; V was cut back by 5 bases and J by 2 bases. The length of the CDR3 is 14 residues. This chain's CDR3 is CASSAGRGPYEQYF. The CDR3 bases are TGTGCCAGTAGTGCCGGGAGGGGCCCCTACGAGCAGTACTTC.

V is TRBV2 and J is TRBJ2-1, with D perhaps TRBD1 or TRBD2 (6 bases each). This CDR3 comprises 15 residues. Germline values: CDR1 SNHLY, CDR2 FYNNEI. With 8 bases removed from V and 8 bases from J, the gap between germline ends came to 22 bases. The CDR3 spells CASRGGGRGRDEQFF. Here the CDR3 DNA reads TGTGCCAGCCGTGGAGGGGGACGAGGAAGGGATGAGCAGTTCTTC.

The genes are TRBV24-1 and TRBJ2-1; D is perhaps TRBD2 (5 bases). CDR1 and CDR2 from the germline V gene are KGHDR and SFDVKD. V gave up 5 bases and J gave up 4 bases, with 14 bases separating them. The CDR3 loop spans 15 amino acids. The DNA for the CDR3 is TGTGCCACCAGTGGCACAGCGGAGGCTTACAATGAGCAGTTCTTC. It yields the protein CATSGTAEAYNEQFF.

The rearrangement uses TRBV7-9 and TRBJ1-2; 9 bases map to TRBD1. The CDR3 sequence is 15 residues long. Germline values: CDR1 SEHNR, CDR2 FQNEAQ (reference sequence). The V and J ends lost 2 bases and 8 bases, in that order; junction bases with no gene match: 9. Written as DNA, the CDR3 is TGTGCCAGCAGCTTACGGCGCGGGACAGGGTTCGGCTACACCTTC. Translated: CASSLRRGTGFGYTF.